Listed below are T cell receptor beta chains from one sample, sequenced in a study of read filtering for tumor transcriptome and immune sequencing. TCRdb re-derived calls from the reads in MiXCR, one entry per CDR3 protein. Of 85,000 or so distinct CDR3 sequences in the sample, around an eighth were seen once. The material sequenced was a population of CD138-negative cells sorted from bone marrow. All receptors come from a donor aged 40 or over with multiple myeloma. The conserved cysteine and the conserved F or W are not part of the CDR3 here.

TRBV20-1	TRBJ2-7	SAPTSGSTEEQY
TRBV5-1	TRBJ2-5	ASSLSPSGSPQETQY
TRBV6-1	TRBJ2-1	ASTTNPGTGYHNEQF
TRBV25-1	TRBJ2-2	ASSEAQGDTGELF
TRBV6-5	TRBJ2-2	ATSSRGRRTGELF
TRBV7-2	TRBJ2-3	ASSPDRGADTQY
TRBV27	TRBJ1-1	ASSRTGWNAEAF
TRBV4-1	TRBJ2-1	ASSQEGAGSSYNEQF
TRBV5-1	TRBJ2-1	ASSLLAGGHSNEQF
TRBV18	TRBJ1-1	ASSQGGSLLNTEAF
TRBV5-1	TRBJ1-2	ASSHETPQANYGYT
TRBV15	TRBJ1-5	ATSITSSNQPQH
TRBV5-1	TRBJ2-3	ASSLVGAQVTDTQY
TRBV7-2	TRBJ2-1	ASNPGWGYNEQF
TRBV5-1	TRBJ1-1	ASSPISTGVPFLNTEAF
TRBV20-1	TRBJ2-1	SALRRGSYNEQF
TRBV20-1	TRBJ1-6	SARVIQGKVNSPLH
TRBV5-1	TRBJ2-3	ASIDPLTDTQY
TRBV5-1	TRBJ2-6	VSSSGGGSGANVLT
TRBV3-1	TRBJ1-5	ASSQGHYSNQPQH
TRBV14	TRBJ1-1	ASSPQGRKAF
TRBV30	TRBJ2-1	ACLTDRDRVYNEQF